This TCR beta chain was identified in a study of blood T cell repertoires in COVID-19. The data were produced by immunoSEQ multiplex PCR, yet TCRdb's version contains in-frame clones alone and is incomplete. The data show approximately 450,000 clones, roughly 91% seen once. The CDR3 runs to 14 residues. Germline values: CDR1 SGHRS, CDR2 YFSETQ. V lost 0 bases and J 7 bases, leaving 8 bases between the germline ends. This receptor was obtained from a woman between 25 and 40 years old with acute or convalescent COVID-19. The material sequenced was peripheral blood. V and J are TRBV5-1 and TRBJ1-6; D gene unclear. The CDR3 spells CASSLGLTNSPLHF. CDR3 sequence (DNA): TGCGCCAGCAGCTTGGGACTGACCAATTCACCCCTCCACTTT.